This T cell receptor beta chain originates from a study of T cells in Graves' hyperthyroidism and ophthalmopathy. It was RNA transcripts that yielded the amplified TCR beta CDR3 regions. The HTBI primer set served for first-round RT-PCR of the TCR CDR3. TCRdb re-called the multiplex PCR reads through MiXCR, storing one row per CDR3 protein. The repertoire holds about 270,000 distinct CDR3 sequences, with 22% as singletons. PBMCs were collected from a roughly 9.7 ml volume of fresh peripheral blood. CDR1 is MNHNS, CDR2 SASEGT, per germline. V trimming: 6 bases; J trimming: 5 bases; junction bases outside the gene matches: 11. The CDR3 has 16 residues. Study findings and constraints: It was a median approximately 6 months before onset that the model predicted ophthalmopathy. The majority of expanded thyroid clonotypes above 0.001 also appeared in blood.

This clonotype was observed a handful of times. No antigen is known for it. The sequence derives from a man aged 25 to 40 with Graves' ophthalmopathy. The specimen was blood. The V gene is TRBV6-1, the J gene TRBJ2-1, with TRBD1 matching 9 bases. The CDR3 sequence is CASRSQGAPGDNEQFF. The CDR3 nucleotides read TGTGCCAGCAGATCACAGGGGGCACCAGGGGACAATGAGCAGTTCTTC.